Listed here is a single T cell receptor (beta chain). The data originate from a study of blood T cell repertoires in COVID-19. Assay used: immunoSEQ multiplex PCR; TCRdb lists only in-frame clones, some missing. The sample shows about 160,000 clones, about 87% of them seen only once. Germline CDR1 LGHDT, CDR2 YNNKEL (reference sequence). CDR3 length: 14 residues. The ends were cut back, 7 bases at V and 0 bases at J, with 12 bases in the middle. Sequencing was carried out using peripheral blood. The V call is TRBV3-1 (or the pseudogene TRBV3-2), the J call TRBJ1-1, with D unclear. The source of this sequence is a woman aged 65 to 85 with COVID-19, enrolled during active disease. The CDR3 spells CASTLAAMNTEAFF. As DNA, the CDR3 is TGTGCCAGCACCCTAGCAGCGATGAACACTGAAGCTTTCTTT.